Described below is a single T cell receptor beta chain sequence and its context. The data were obtained in a study of blood T cell repertoires in COVID-19. Study-level background: Italy, Spain and the United States were the sources of the convalescent and acute COVID-19 samples.

Trimming left V 2 bases short and J 5 bases short, with 9 bases between. CDR1 and CDR2 from the germline V gene are SGHTA and FQGTGA. This CDR3 has 13 residues. TCRdb's table, derived via immunoSEQ multiplex PCR, lists solely in-frame clones and lacks some. The table lists some 120,000 clones, approximately 85% of them singletons. The sample was peripheral blood. The source is a woman aged 80 or older with COVID-19, enrolled during active disease. The chain links TRBV7-3 to TRBJ2-5; D unresolved. The CDR3 reads CASSLVVQETQYF. As DNA, the CDR3 is TGTGCCAGCAGCTTAGTAGTACAGGAGACCCAGTACTTC.